These 30 T cell receptor beta chains were all obtained from the same sample, sequenced in a study of blood T cell repertoires in COVID-19. TCRdb's copy holds only in-frame clones and misses some; the assay was immunoSEQ multiplex PCR. The sample holds roughly 430,000 clones, about 88% seen once. The sequenced sample consisted of PBMCs or T cells enriched from blood (not recorded which). These receptors were obtained from a woman aged 18-35 years who had been exposed to COVID-19.

V and J are TRBV6-5 and TRBJ1-2; 7 bases align to TRBD1. Unmatched junction bases numbered 13, after V lost 3 bases and J lost 6 bases. CDR1 is MNHEY and CDR2 is SVGAGI in the germline V gene. This CDR3 is built from 16 residues. The CDR3 is CASSYKGDSGSHGYTF. The CDR3 DNA follows: TGTGCCAGCAGTTATAAAGGGGACAGTGGATCGCATGGCTACACCTTC.

The V call is TRBV28, the J call TRBJ2-7, with TRBD2 matching over 9 bases. The trim removed 6 bases at V and 4 bases at J, leaving 4 bases unmatched. The length of the CDR3 is 13 residues. Germline V gene data show CDR1 as MDHEN and CDR2 as SYDVKM. In DNA, the CDR3 is TGTGCCAGCAGATGGACTAGCGCTTACGAGCAGTACTTC. It translates to CASRWTSAYEQYF.

This clone was seen a few times. J is TRBJ1-3 and V is TRBV7-9; 7 positions match TRBD1. V lost 5 bases and J lost 6; bases outside the gene matches: 7. The CDR3 totals 14 residues. Germline V lookup: CDR1 SEHNR, CDR2 FQNEAQ (reference sequence). The CDR3 DNA reads TGTGCCAGCAGCCCCATTGACAGGGCAAACACCATATATTTT. The encoded protein is CASSPIDRANTIYF.

This chain links TRBV2 with TRBJ1-6; D might be TRBD1 (5 bases). The V end was cut by 7 bases, the J end by 4 bases, with 8 bases between. This CDR3 comprises 13 residues. Germline loops: CDR1 SNHLY, CDR2 FYNNEI. CDR3 DNA: TGTGCCAGCACCCGGACATATAATTCACCCCTCCACTTT. Translating gives CASTRTYNSPLHF.

V is TRBV9 and J is TRBJ2-5; possibly TRBD2 for D (7 bases). From germline, CDR1 is SGDLS and CDR2 YYNGEE. Trimming removed 4 bases at V and 5 bases at J, with 15 bases between. The CDR3 totals 14 residues. The CDR3 nucleotides are TGTGCCAGCAGCCTAGGGGGGGGCACGGAGACCCAGTACTTC. Amino acids: CASSLGGGTETQYF.

The chain joins TRBV15 to TRBJ1-2, with TRBD1 matching 8 bases. J gave up 4 bases and V 4 bases, and 5 bases lay outside the gene matches. The CDR3 contains 14 residues. The V gene's germline CDR1 is LNHNV and CDR2 YYDKDF (reference sequence). The CDR3 loop reads CATSMDRETYGYTF. In nucleotides, the CDR3 is TGTGCCACCAGCATGGACAGGGAAACCTATGGCTACACCTTC.

V usage is TRBV18 and J usage is TRBJ1-1; 8 nucleotides line up with TRBD1. The CDR3 runs to 17 residues. V lost 0 bases, J lost 1 base, and 7 bases stayed unmatched. Per the germline V gene, CDR1 is KGHSH and CDR2 is LQKENI. The CDR3 DNA follows: TGTGCCAGCTCACCACCGAGGTCAGGGGGCCCGAACACTGAAGCTTTCTTT. Translated: CASSPPRSGGPNTEAFF. The entire variable domain, with the rest obtained from reference TRBV18 and TRBJ1-1, is as follows: NAGVMQNPRHLVRRRGQEARLRCSPMKGHSHVYWYRQLPEEGLKFMVYLQKENIIDESGMPKERFSAEFPKEGPSILRIQQVVRGDSAAYFCASSPPRSGGPNTEAFFGQGTRLTVV.

This clone was recorded a few times. V and J are TRBV9 and TRBJ1-4; unclear D gene. V lost 0 bases and J 14 bases, leaving 14 bases between the germline ends. CDR3 size: 13 residues. From germline, CDR1 is SGDLS and CDR2 YYNGEE. The CDR3 nucleotides read TGTGCCAGCAGCGTAGTGTCTGGGCAGCGGCTGTTTTTT. Translated: CASSVVSGQRLFF. The whole variable domain, remainder taken from reference TRBV9 and TRBJ1-4, is DSGVTQTPKHLITATGQRVTLRCSPRSGDLSVYWYQQSLDQGLQFLIQYYNGEERAKGNILERFSAQQFPDLHSELNLSSLELGDSALYFCASSVVSGQRLFFGSGTQLSVL.

The V and J genes are TRBV7-6 and TRBJ2-1; 9 bases map to TRBD2. This CDR3 spans 17 amino acids. CDR1 and CDR2 from the germline V gene are SGHVS and FNYEAQ. V lost 1 base and J lost 0; bases outside the gene matches: 4. The CDR3 loop reads CASSLDLAGSSYNEQFF. The CDR3 region has the DNA TGTGCCAGCAGCTTAGACCTAGCGGGAAGCTCCTACAATGAGCAGTTCTTC.

Concerning this clone itself: The junction differs from germline at one of its ends, possibly a read error. The J gene is TRBJ2-7, the V gene TRBV7-9; TRBD2 might be the D (5 bases). The CDR3 loop spans 12 amino acids. The V gene's germline CDR1 is SEHNR and CDR2 FQNEAQ (reference sequence). The CDR3 here is CASSLAVEGADF. In DNA, the CDR3 is TGTGCCAGCAGCTTAGCGGTTGAAGGAGCGGACTTC.

The gene calls are TRBV14 and TRBJ1-2; D not resolved. V gave up 3 bases and J gave up 0 bases, with 5 bases separating them. The CDR3 contains 13 residues. Per germline, CDR1 SGHDN and CDR2 FVKESK. This CDR3 is CASSHGANYGYTF. The CDR3 DNA is TGTGCCAGCAGCCACGGGGCTAACTATGGCTACACCTTC.

The rearrangement uses TRBV12-3 or TRBV12-4 and TRBJ2-7, with a possible D match to TRBD1 (6 bases). The CDR3 length is 13 residues. V dropped 1 base and J dropped 3 bases, with 7 bases sitting between them. The CDR3 reads CASSLGGLYEQYF. The CDR3 region has the DNA TGTGCCAGCAGTTTAGGGGGGCTCTACGAGCAGTACTTC.

The chain has TRBV7-8 and TRBJ1-4; D not certain. Germline CDR1 SGHVS, CDR2 FQNEAQ. The CDR3 spans 13 residues. Between the trimmed V and J ends, which lost 8 bases and 0 bases, there was a span of 7 bases. The CDR3 is CASSLATNEKLFF. The CDR3 DNA reads TGTGCCAGCTCTCTCGCAACTAATGAAAAACTGTTTTTT.

The rearrangement joins TRBV9 to TRBJ2-2; weak D call: TRBD1 (5 bases). V lost 0 bases and J 6 bases, leaving 12 bases between the germline ends. The germline V gene encodes CDR1 SGDLS and CDR2 YYNGEE. The CDR3 consists of 15 residues. The DNA for the CDR3 is TGTGCCAGCAGCGTAGCTCGGGCAGGGTCCGGGGAGCTGTTTTTT. Amino acids: CASSVARAGSGELFF.

The rearrangement joins TRBV30 to TRBJ1-2; no reliable D call. CDR3 length equals 13 residues. The V and J ends lost 0 bases and 6 bases respectively, with 11 bases between them. CDR1 GTSNPN and CDR2 SVGIG come from the germline V gene (reference sequence). The CDR3 region is CAWSVWLEDGYTF. CDR3 in DNA: TGTGCCTGGAGTGTTTGGCTCGAAGATGGCTACACCTTC.

The rearrangement uses TRBV5-1 and TRBJ2-2, with D possibly matching TRBD1 (6 bases). In germline, CDR1 is SGHRS, CDR2 YFSETQ. The CDR3 runs 14 residues. The ends were cut back, 4 bases at V and 3 bases at J, with 10 bases in the middle. CDR3 residues: CASSLGQHTGELFF. The CDR3, as DNA: TGCGCCAGCAGCCTTGGACAGCACACCGGGGAGCTGTTTTTT. Drawing the rest from reference TRBV5-1 and TRBJ2-2, the complete variable domain is KAGVTQTPRYLIKTRGQQVTLSCSPISGHRSVSWYQQTPGQGLQFLFEYFSETQRNKGNFPGRFSGRQFSNSRSEMNVSTLELGDSALYLCASSLGQHTGELFFGEGSRLTVL.

The gene calls are TRBV6-5 and TRBJ1-3; possible D gene TRBD1, 5 bases. The length of the CDR3 is 13 residues. Germline V gene data show CDR1 as MNHEY and CDR2 as SVGAGI. Trimming removed 5 bases from V and 6 bases from J, with 11 bases in between. The CDR3 nucleotides read TGTGCCAGCAGTCTGACAGAACAAAACACCATATATTTT. It is translated as CASSLTEQNTIYF.

The J gene is TRBJ1-5, the V gene TRBV28; the match to TRBD1 covers 10 bases. Germline lookup yields CDR1 MDHEN and CDR2 SYDVKM. The CDR3 loop spans 13 amino acids. V was pared by 8 bases and J by 5 bases, with 3 bases of the junction left unmatched. CDR3 protein: CASLGQGDQPQHF. CDR3 DNA: TGTGCCAGCCTCGGACAGGGGGATCAGCCCCAGCATTTT. Full variable domain (remainder filled in from reference TRBV28 and TRBJ1-5): DVKVTQSSRYLVKRTGEKVFLECVQDMDHENMFWYRQDPGLGLRLIYFSYDVKMKEKGDIPEGYSVSREKKERFSLILESASTNQTSMYLCASLGQGDQPQHFGDGTRLSIL.

The chain joins TRBV10-2 to TRBJ2-4; the D gene is possibly TRBD1 (6 bases). Germline lookup yields CDR1 WSHSY and CDR2 SAAADI. V dropped 7 bases and J dropped 2 bases, with 18 bases sitting between them. This CDR3 has 16 residues. CDR3 coding DNA: TGCGCCAGCAACCCGGACAGAAGTACACCCAAAAACATTCAGTACTTC. This codes for CASNPDRSTPKNIQYF.

This chain joins TRBV10-2 and TRBJ2-7; 7 bases are a match to TRBD2. Germline V CDR1 and CDR2: WSHSY, SAAADI. This CDR3 is 12 amino acids long. Trimming removed 6 bases from V and 5 bases from J; junction bases left unmatched: 4. This CDR3 reads CASRRDYHEQYF. The CDR3 nucleotides are TGCGCCAGCAGAAGGGACTACCACGAGCAGTACTTC.

The rearrangement uses TRBV27 and TRBJ2-3; 7 positions agree with TRBD1. The CDR3 runs 13 residues. Unmatched junction bases numbered 2, after V lost 8 bases and J lost 0 bases. CDR1 and CDR2 from the germline V gene are MNHEY and SMNVEV (reference sequence). CDR3 nucleotide sequence: TGTGCCAGCGGGACAGCTAGCACAGATACGCAGTATTTT. Encoded protein: CASGTASTDTQYF.

The V gene is TRBV28, the J gene TRBJ2-7; 8 nucleotides align to TRBD1. CDR3 length: 13 residues. V lost 6 bases and J lost 6; bases outside the gene matches: 7. The germline V gene encodes CDR1 MDHEN and CDR2 SYDVKM. The CDR3 sequence is CASRQGVIGEQYF. CDR3 nucleotide sequence: TGTGCCAGCAGACAGGGGGTAATAGGCGAGCAGTACTTC.

This chain uses TRBV15 with TRBJ1-4; no reliable D call. The CDR3 is 15 residues long. The V end lost 0 bases, the J end lost 8 bases, and 13 bases lay between the germline ends. CDR1 and CDR2 from the germline V gene are LNHNV and YYDKDF (reference sequence). The CDR3 DNA sequence: TGTGCCACCAGCAGAGAGCAAGCTGGAGGCGAAAAACTGTTTTTT. Protein product: CATSREQAGGEKLFF.

This clone was detected many times. The chain employs TRBV28 and TRBJ1-2; D might be TRBD1 (6 bases). Germline values: CDR1 MDHEN, CDR2 SYDVKM. The CDR3 has 16 residues. Deletions cut 5 bases from V and 1 base from J, with 17 bases between. CDR3 amino acids: CASSTVSGGRNYGYTF. CDR3 sequence (DNA): TGTGCCAGCAGTACCGTTAGCGGGGGGCGTAACTATGGCTACACCTTC.

The rearrangement links TRBV7-9 to TRBJ2-3; D might be TRBD2 (5 bases). The CDR3 extends over 14 amino acids. The ends were cut back, 5 bases at V and 3 bases at J, with 12 bases in the middle. Germline-derived CDR1 and CDR2 are SEHNR and FQNEAQ (reference sequence). CDR3 in DNA: TGTGCCAGCAGCCTGAGGGTCCAGACAGATACGCAGTATTTT. It translates to CASSLRVQTDTQYF.

This rearrangement joins TRBV28 to TRBJ2-2; TRBD2 matches 8 bases. The CDR3 is 15 residues long. Germline loops: CDR1 MDHEN, CDR2 SYDVKM. With 10 bases clipped from V and 4 bases from J, the junction kept 11 bases outside the gene matches. The CDR3 bases are TGTGCCATTCTTCCTGGGCTAGCGGGCACCGGGGAGCTGTTTTTT. Translating gives CAILPGLAGTGELFF.

A single count supports this clone. CDR3 sequence reads: CATSDRQGVGEKLFF. CDR3 nucleotide sequence: TGTGCCACCAGTGATAGACAGGGGGTGGGCGAAAAACTGTTTTTT. The V call is TRBV24-1, the J call TRBJ1-4; the match to TRBD1 covers 9 bases. Germline CDR1 and CDR2: KGHDR and SFDVKD. This CDR3 is built from 15 residues. V trimming: 3 bases; J trimming: 8 bases; junction bases outside the gene matches: 6.

The rearrangement joins TRBV4-1 to TRBJ1-4; D remains ambiguous. The germline V and J ends were trimmed by 0 bases and 2 bases, with 10 bases remaining between them. CDR3 length: 16 amino acids. Per germline, CDR1 MGHRA and CDR2 YSYEKL. The CDR3 reads CASSQDEQVTNEKLFF. CDR3 DNA sequence: TGCGCCAGCAGCCAAGACGAGCAAGTTACTAATGAAAAACTGTTTTTT.

The chain joins TRBV5-1 to TRBJ2-1; D is possibly TRBD2 (6 bases). The V gene lost 3 bases and the J gene lost 5 bases, with 12 bases spanning the gap. Germline V gene data show CDR1 as SGHRS and CDR2 as YFSETQ. This CDR3 region has 14 residues. The CDR3 DNA is TGCGCCAGCAGCTGGGGGGTCCTAGACAATGAGCAGTTCTTC. It translates to CASSWGVLDNEQFF.

V gene TRBV18 combines with J gene TRBJ1-2; TRBD1 might be the D (6 bases). V gave up 0 bases and J gave up 8 bases, with 13 bases separating them. The length of the CDR3 is 14 residues. The germline gives CDR1 KGHSH, CDR2 LQKENI. In DNA, the CDR3 is TGTGCCAGCTCACCACCAAACAGGGAGTGGGGCTACACCTTC. Amino acid sequence: CASSPPNREWGYTF.